The TCR beta chain described here comes from a study of technical replicates of blood from several donors. This clone appeared once. Sequenced by immunoSEQ multiplex PCR; TCRdb stores in-frame clones only, minus some. The data show around 79,000 clones, roughly 94% seen once. This TCR derives from a human donor in good health. Sequenced input: T cells isolated from PBMCs.

This chain's CDR3 is CASSLPGQVSNQPQHF. In nucleotides, the CDR3 is TGTGCCAGCAGTCTCCCGGGACAGGTTAGCAATCAGCCCCAGCATTTT. This chain uses TRBV28 with TRBJ1-5, with 8 bases fitting TRBD1. This CDR3 has 16 amino acids. Germline V gene sequence: CDR1 MDHEN, CDR2 SYDVKM. The V and J ends lost 5 bases and 0 bases, in that order; junction bases with no gene match: 6.